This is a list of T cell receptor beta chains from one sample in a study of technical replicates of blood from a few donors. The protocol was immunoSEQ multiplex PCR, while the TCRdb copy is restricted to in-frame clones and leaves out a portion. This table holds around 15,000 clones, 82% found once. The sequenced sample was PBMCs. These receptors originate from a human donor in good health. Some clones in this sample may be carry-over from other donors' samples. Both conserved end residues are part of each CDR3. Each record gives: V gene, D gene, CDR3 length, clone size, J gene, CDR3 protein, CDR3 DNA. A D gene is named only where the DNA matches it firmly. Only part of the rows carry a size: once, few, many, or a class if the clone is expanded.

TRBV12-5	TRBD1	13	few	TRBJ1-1	CASGLTGGTEAFF	TGTGCTAGTGGTTTAACAGGGGGAACTGAAGCTTTCTTT
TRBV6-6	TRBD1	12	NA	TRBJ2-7	CASGTGGFEQYF	TGTGCCAGCGGGACAGGGGGCTTCGAGCAGTACTTC
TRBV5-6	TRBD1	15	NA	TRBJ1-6	CASSQDRGWGSPLHF	TGTGCCAGCAGCCAGGACAGGGGATGGGGATCACCCCTCCACTTT
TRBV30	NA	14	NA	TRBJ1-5	CAWSVQGGNQPQHF	TGTGCCTGGAGTGTACAAGGGGGAAATCAGCCCCAGCATTTT
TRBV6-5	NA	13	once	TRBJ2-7	CASSYSDTYEQYF	TGTGCCAGCAGTTACTCCGATACCTACGAGCAGTACTTC
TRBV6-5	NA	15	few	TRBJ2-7	CASSTYGPGSYEQYF	TGTGCCAGCAGTACCTATGGCCCGGGATCGTACGAGCAGTACTTC
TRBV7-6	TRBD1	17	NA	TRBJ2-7	CASRPGQGAFGFYEQYF	TGTGCCAGCAGACCGGGACAGGGCGCCTTCGGGTTCTACGAGCAGTACTTC
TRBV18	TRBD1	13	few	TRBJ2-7	CASSPGQGNEQYF	TGTGCCAGCTCACCGGGACAGGGGAACGAGCAGTACTTC
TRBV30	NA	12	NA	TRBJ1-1	CAWRAMNTEAFF	TGTGCCTGGAGGGCCATGAACACTGAAGCTTTCTTT
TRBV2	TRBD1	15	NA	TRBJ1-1	CASSVSGGMNTEAFF	TGTGCCAGCAGTGTGTCAGGGGGAATGAACACTGAAGCTTTCTTT
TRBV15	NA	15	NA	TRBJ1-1	CATSRVGGLNTEAFF	TGTGCCACCAGCAGAGTGGGGGGACTGAACACTGAAGCTTTCTTT
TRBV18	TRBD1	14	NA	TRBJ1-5	CASSPGTGQQPQHF	TGTGCCAGCTCGCCTGGGACAGGGCAACAGCCCCAGCATTTT
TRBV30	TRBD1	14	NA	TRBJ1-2	CAWSQGAGGYGYTF	TGTGCCTGGAGTCAGGGGGCAGGCGGCTATGGCTACACCTTC
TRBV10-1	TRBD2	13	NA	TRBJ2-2	CASSSGRAGELFF	TGCGCCAGCAGTAGCGGGAGGGCCGGGGAGCTGTTTTTT
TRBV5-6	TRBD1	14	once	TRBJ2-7	CASSAGTGQREQYF	TGTGCCAGCAGCGCCGGGACAGGACAAAGGGAGCAGTACTTC
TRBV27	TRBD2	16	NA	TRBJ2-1	CASSEIAGGPVYEQFF	TGTGCCAGCAGTGAAATCGCGGGAGGGCCTGTATATGAGCAGTTCTTC
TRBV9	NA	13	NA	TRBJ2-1	CASSAPGGLEQFF	TGTGCCAGCAGCGCCCCAGGGGGACTTGAGCAGTTCTTC
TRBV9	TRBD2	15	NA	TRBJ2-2	CASSVGLASTGELFF	TGTGCCAGCAGCGTAGGACTAGCAAGCACCGGGGAGCTGTTTTTT
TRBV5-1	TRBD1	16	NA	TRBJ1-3	CASSSSGGAGGNTIYF	TGCGCCAGCAGTTCTTCAGGGGGCGCGGGGGGAAACACCATATATTTT
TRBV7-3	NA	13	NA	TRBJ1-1	CASSPQGGTEAFF	TGTGCCAGCAGCCCCCAGGGCGGCACTGAAGCTTTCTTT
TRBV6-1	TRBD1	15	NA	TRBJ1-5	CASMPGQGTNQPQHF	TGTGCCAGCATGCCGGGACAGGGGACCAATCAGCCCCAGCATTTT
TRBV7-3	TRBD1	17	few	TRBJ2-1	CASSLTTLDRDYNEQFF	TGTGCCAGCAGCTTAACGACGTTGGACAGGGACTACAATGAGCAGTTCTTC
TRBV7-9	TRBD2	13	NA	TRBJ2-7	CASSGTSPYEQYF	TGTGCCAGCAGCGGGACTAGTCCCTACGAGCAGTACTTC
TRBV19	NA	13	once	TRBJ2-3	CASSLASTDTQYF	TGTGCCAGTAGTCTGGCTAGCACAGATACGCAGTATTTT
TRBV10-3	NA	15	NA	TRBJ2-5	CAISVSQGSAETQYF	TGTGCCATCAGTGTGTCGCAAGGGAGCGCTGAGACCCAGTACTTC
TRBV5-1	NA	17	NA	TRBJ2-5	CASSPRGGPRPQETQYF	TGCGCCAGCAGCCCCCGCGGGGGCCCGCGTCCCCAAGAGACCCAGTACTTC
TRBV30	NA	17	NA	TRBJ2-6	CASPGQTIFSGANVLTF	TGTGCCTCCCCAGGACAGACGATCTTCTCTGGGGCCAACGTCCTGACTTTC